This TCR beta chain was recorded in a study of T cells in Graves' hyperthyroidism and ophthalmopathy (dated by TCRdb to the late 2010s). Regarding the complete study: Peripheral blood was sampled at the time of initial diagnosis, prior to any treatment. A discovery cohort of roughly 96 patients, roughly 45 with Graves' ophthalmopathy and about 60 with stable Graves' hyperthyroidism, was used to find distinguishing TCR V-J signatures. Whether ophthalmopathy could be predicted prospectively was tested in an independent validation cohort made up of 18 to 20 hyperthyroidism patients plus 17 patients who later progressed to ophthalmopathy. The roughly 94 discovery patients were randomly split 7:3 into training and test sets. The study also compared thyroid tissue and blood T-cell repertoires from more than five Graves' hyperthyroidism patients. After sampling, hyperthyroidism patients received methimazole starting at 30 mg daily, and ophthalmopathy patients received high-dose intravenous methylprednisolone. The paper describes TCR Vbeta CDR3 sequencing of more than 120 peripheral blood samples, made up of approximately 40 ophthalmopathy patients, around 73 hyperthyroidism patients and 17 progressor patients.

The research as a whole found: Most expanded thyroid clonotypes (frequency above 0.001) were also found in blood, which suggests that blood repertoires may mirror thyroid immune responses. No statistical method was used to fix the sample size in advance, and group allocation was not hidden from the investigators. A model built on a 13 V-J signature distinguished ophthalmopathy from stable hyperthyroidism, reaching over 85% sensitivity and about 81% specificity in cross-validation and 80%/75% in testing. During validation, the model predicted progression to ophthalmopathy a median of around 7 months ahead of onset, with roughly 65% sensitivity and more than 72% specificity.

Ophthalmopathy patients had moderately to severely active disease, Clinical Activity Score of at least 3, NOSPECS grade of at least 4, and duration under 3 months. Exclusion was applied to patients with uncontrolled infections, other autoimmune diseases, pregnancy or lactation. Diagnoses relied on clinical symptoms, serum thyroxine and TRAb, thyroid ultrasound and orbital computed tomography. PBMCs were isolated from around 10 ml of fresh peripheral blood by Ficoll-Paque density gradient centrifugation. Total RNA was extracted with Trizol reagent, and quality was checked on an Agilent 2100 Bioanalyzer. The TCR beta CDR3 regions were amplified from the RNA transcripts. The first round of RT-PCR for the TCR CDR3 was performed with the HTBI primer set and the Qiagen OneStep RT-PCR kit. Libraries were constructed in a second round of multiplex PCR, after which size selection and purification were carried out. Paired-end sequencing of the libraries was performed with 100 bp reads on an Illumina HiSeq2000. From the authors' description of their analysis: Raw data were processed with SOAPnuke, discarding reads with adapters, uncalled bases, mean Phred below 15, or no exact constant-primer or identifier match. COPE v1.2.5 was used to merge high-quality paired reads, and clonotypes were defined as unique nucleotide sequences. MiTCR v1.1 was used to align the clonotypes against IMGT TRBV, TRBD and TRBJ reference segments. Only V-J combinations with frequency above 0.0001, covering about 99% of repertoires, were analysed. The TCS score was defined as F50 (clonal expansion) divided by E x V (chaos), with BLOSUM62-based TCRdist calculated between CDR3 peptides within each V-J. Welch's t-statistics and random forest reduced roughly 540 V-J features to roughly 13, which were used in a naive Bayes classifier (R e1071). TCRdb took the public reads, trimmed them with fastp at Q25, ran MiXCR for clone calling and kept in-frame beta chains. Here each entry gathers all rows of one CDR3 protein and keeps the most common genes and DNA. TCRdb's processing, not the authors' own work, is the source of the V and J calls. This sample holds hundreds of thousands of distinct CDR3 sequences; roughly 24% were observed only once. The top ten clones comprise over 9% of the sample.

In the case of this clonotype: Its antigen is currently not known. No base qualities exist here, and no much larger clone lies one base off it.

The source is a woman aged 30 to 39 with Graves' ophthalmopathy. The sequenced sample consisted of blood.

The CDR3 reads CASDRGTHSGNTIYF. The DNA is as follows: TGTGCCAGCGACAGGGGAACCCACTCTGGAAACACCATATATTTT. The chain joins TRBV2 to TRBJ1-3; 8 bases in the junction line up with TRBD1. V lost 8 bases and J lost 0 bases, and the count of bases not matched to a germline gene is 6. As encoded in the germline V gene, CDR1 is SNHLY while CDR2 is FYNNEI. From the cysteine up to the phenylalanine, the CDR3 has a length of 15 residues. The entry retains the CDR3 DNA only, 45 bases that are in frame from base 1.